Shown below are 29 T cell receptor beta chains from a single sample sequenced in a study of T cell changes during pregnancy in multiple sclerosis. Repertoires were generated with immunoSEQ multiplex PCR, while TCRdb's copy carries only in-frame clones and drops some. The sample has some 85,000 clones; roughly 93% are singletons. Material: peripheral blood, obtained in the third trimester of pregnancy. These receptors came from a female donor with multiple sclerosis, enrolled in a pregnancy study.

The J gene is TRBJ2-3, the V gene TRBV7-9, with D maybe TRBD2 (6 bases). Trimming removed 5 bases at V and 2 bases at J, with 14 bases between. Looked up from germline, CDR1 is SEHNR and CDR2 is FQNEAQ (reference sequence). CDR3 length: 15 residues. In DNA form, the CDR3 reads TGTGCCAGCAGCGACACGACTAGTCCCACAGATACGCAGTATTTT. It translates to CASSDTTSPTDTQYF.

The V gene is TRBV4-3, the J gene TRBJ1-3; 7 bases align to TRBD1. Germline CDR1 is LGHNA and CDR2 is YSLEER. V was clipped by 0 bases and J by 3 bases; unmatched bases: 8. The CDR3 is 17 residues long. CDR3 bases: TGCGCCAGCAGCCAAGATGGAGGGGGCTCGGTTGGAAACACCATATATTTT. The encoded protein is CASSQDGGGSVGNTIYF.

This CDR3 reads CASSLATGLGEKLFF. CDR3 sequence (DNA): TGTGCCAGCAGCTTAGCAACAGGCCTTGGTGAAAAACTGTTTTTT. The chain combines TRBV7-9 with TRBJ1-4, with a weak D call TRBD1 (5 bases). The CDR3 is 15 residues long. V dropped 0 bases and J dropped 7 bases, with 12 bases sitting between them. The germline gives CDR1 SEHNR, CDR2 FQNEAQ (reference sequence).

The J gene is TRBJ2-7, the V gene TRBV21-1; the table's D call, TRBD2, has no DNA check behind it. TRBV21-1 is reported as a pseudogene. CDR3 size: 16 residues. This CDR3 reads CASTSRLARGYYEQYF. The CDR3 nucleotides are TGTGCCAGCACCTCCCGACTAGCGAGGGGTTATTACGAGCAGTACTTC.

The rearrangement joins TRBV10-3 to TRBJ1-2; TRBD1 matches at 9 bases. V lost 6 bases and J lost 1; bases outside the gene matches: 3. CDR1 and CDR2 (germline): ENHRY, SYGVKD. There are 14 residues in the CDR3. The CDR3 DNA reads as TGTGCCATCAGCAGGACAGGGGATAACTATGGCTACACCTTC. Its protein product is CAISRTGDNYGYTF.

This CDR3 reads CASSIGSSDGYTF. The CDR3 DNA follows: TGTGCCAGTAGTATTGGTTCTTCGGATGGCTACACCTTC. The chain joins TRBV19 to TRBJ1-2; D unresolved. Germline CDR1 is LNHDA and CDR2 is SQIVND (reference sequence). The length of the CDR3 is 13 residues. Deletions cut 3 bases from V and 6 bases from J, with 11 bases between.

The sample holds a few counts of this clone. The CDR3 loop is CASSLGGSQPQHF. The CDR3 DNA reads as TGTGCCAGCAGCTTGGGGGGTAGTCAGCCCCAGCATTTT. V is TRBV11-2 and J is TRBJ1-5, with a possible D match to TRBD1 (5 bases). With 3 bases removed from V and 6 bases from J, the gap between germline ends came to 9 bases. This CDR3 contains 13 residues. CDR1 is SGHAT, CDR2 FQNNGV, per germline.

The table lists this clone with a count of one. This chain connects TRBV5-1 to TRBJ2-3; TRBD2 might be the D (5 bases). The CDR3 runs 14 residues. Germline V gene lookup returns CDR1 SGHRS and CDR2 YFSETQ. V lost 4 bases and J 6 bases, leaving 15 bases between the germline ends. This CDR3 reads CASSPRLGEDTQYF. The CDR3 coding sequence is TGCGCCAGCAGCCCCCGGCTTGGGGAGGATACGCAGTATTTT.

The CDR3 DNA sequence: TGTGCCAGCAGCGGCCGGACAGGGACTGGCTACACCTTC. Translated: CASSGRTGTGYTF. This rearrangement joins TRBV7-8 to TRBJ1-2, with TRBD1 matching 8 bases. The CDR3 sequence is 13 residues long. The V segment lost 5 bases and the J segment 7 bases; nucleotides outside the gene matches: 6. Germline CDR1 and CDR2: SGHVS and FQNEAQ.

The chain recombines TRBV14 with TRBJ2-7; 8 positions agree with TRBD1. CDR1 SGHDN and CDR2 FVKESK come from the germline V gene. The CDR3 has 14 amino acids. The J segment lost 6 bases and the V segment lost 3 bases, leaving 7 bases of the junction unmatched. This chain's CDR3 is CASSHNQGASEQYF. The CDR3 DNA follows: TGTGCCAGCAGCCATAACCAGGGGGCAAGCGAGCAGTACTTC.

This chain uses TRBV7-9 with TRBJ2-7; 9 nucleotides agree with TRBD1. Per germline, CDR1 SEHNR and CDR2 FQNEAQ (reference sequence). J was trimmed by 1 base and V by 6 bases; bases with no gene match: 7. The CDR3 length is 15 residues. CDR3 sequence reads: CASRSGTGRSYEQYF. As DNA, the CDR3 is TGTGCCAGCAGATCCGGGACAGGGAGGTCCTACGAGCAGTACTTC.

The chain recombines TRBV19 with TRBJ2-3; D is undetermined. V was cut by 6 bases and J by 4 bases, with 8 bases left in between. The CDR3 length is 12 residues. The germline gives CDR1 LNHDA, CDR2 SQIVND (reference sequence). CDR3 DNA: TGTGCCAGTAGCGAGGATGCAGATACGCAGTATTTT. This sequence encodes CASSEDADTQYF. The whole variable domain, filled in from reference TRBV19 and TRBJ2-3, reads DGGITQSPKYLFRKEGQNVTLSCEQNLNHDAMYWYRQDPGQGLRLIYYSQIVNDFQKGDIAEGYSVSREKKESFPLTVTSAQKNPTAFYLCASSEDADTQYFGPGTRLTVL.

This rearrangement joins TRBV10-3 to TRBJ2-1, with TRBD2 matching over 16 bases. V lost 10 bases, J lost 6 bases, and 12 bases stayed unmatched. Per germline, CDR1 ENHRY and CDR2 SYGVKD. The CDR3 is 17 amino acids. CDR3 residues: CASIGTSGRAQANEQFF. The CDR3 DNA reads TGTGCCAGTATTGGGACTAGCGGGAGGGCCCAGGCCAATGAGCAGTTCTTC.

The rearrangement joins TRBV7-9 to TRBJ1-3; 10 bases align to TRBD1. This CDR3 contains 15 residues. CDR1 and CDR2 from the germline V gene are SEHNR and FQNEAQ (reference sequence). J gave up 7 bases and V 5 bases, and 8 bases lay outside the gene matches. The CDR3 DNA follows: TGTGCCAGCAGCCCCCCCGGGACAGGGGCGAACACCATATATTTT. It codes for CASSPPGTGANTIYF. The full variable domain, completed using reference TRBV7-9 and TRBJ1-3, is DTGVSQNPRHKITKRGQNVTFRCDPISEHNRLYWYRQTLGQGPEFLTYFQNEAQLEKSRLLSDRFSAERPKGSFSTLEIQRTEQGDSAMYLCASSPPGTGANTIYFGEGSWLTVV.

The chain carries TRBV6-5 and TRBJ1-1, with no clear D. Trimming took off 5 bases at V and 2 bases at J, with 9 bases between the two ends. Per the germline V gene, CDR1 is MNHEY and CDR2 is SVGAGI. The length of the CDR3 is 13 residues. The CDR3 sequence: CASSIWSNTEAFF. The CDR3 bases are TGTGCCAGCAGTATATGGAGCAACACTGAAGCTTTCTTT.

The genes are TRBV5-1 and TRBJ2-1, with TRBD2 matching 7 bases. The CDR3 extends over 14 amino acids. The V gene's germline CDR1 is SGHRS and CDR2 YFSETQ. After removal of 1 base from V and 5 bases from J, the junction contained 3 bases not matched to a gene. CDR3 sequence reads: CASSLTAGNNEQFF. The CDR3 DNA follows: TGCGCCAGCAGCTTGACAGCGGGAAACAATGAGCAGTTCTTC.

The rearrangement uses TRBV2 and TRBJ1-4; no definite D call. Trimming shortened V by 5 bases and J by 5 bases, and 9 bases separated the two germline ends. Germline V gives CDR1 SNHLY, CDR2 FYNNEI. The CDR3 loop spans 13 amino acids. The CDR3, as DNA: TGTGCCAGCAGTTCCGACATCAATGAAAAACTGTTTTTT. This sequence encodes CASSSDINEKLFF.

This chain connects TRBV23-1 to TRBJ1-1; no clear D. Being an ORF, TRBV23-1 has a function that is uncertain. CDR3 length: 13 amino acids. The V end was cut by 3 bases, the J end by 7 bases, with 12 bases between. The CDR3 sequence is CASSHSGIGEAFF. The CDR3 DNA sequence: TGCGCCAGCAGTCATTCCGGGATCGGTGAAGCTTTCTTT.

The chain carries TRBV5-6 and TRBJ2-4; 11 bases match TRBD2. V shed 2 bases and J 3 bases; nucleotides not matched to a gene: 4. From germline, CDR1 is SGHDT and CDR2 YYEEEE. CDR3 size: 16 residues. The CDR3 region has the DNA TGTGCCAGCAGCTTACTAGCGGGAGCAGTCAAAAACATTCAGTACTTC. Translating gives CASSLLAGAVKNIQYF.

The rearrangement uses TRBV5-1 and TRBJ2-7, with a weak D call TRBD1 (5 bases). This CDR3 contains 13 residues. The V gene lost 2 bases and the J gene lost 5 bases, with 11 bases spanning the gap. Germline values: CDR1 SGHRS, CDR2 YFSETQ. For the CDR3, the DNA is TGCGCCAGCAGCTTAGGGGATTTCGACGAGCAGTACTTC. Its protein is CASSLGDFDEQYF.

V and J are TRBV5-1 and TRBJ2-3; the match to TRBD1 covers 7 bases. Germline lookup yields CDR1 SGHRS and CDR2 YFSETQ. The CDR3 is made up of 17 amino acids. Trimming removed 0 bases from V and 4 bases from J; junction bases left unmatched: 11. The chain's CDR3 is CASSLAKRQGVADTQYF. DNA for the CDR3: TGCGCCAGCAGCTTGGCCAAGCGTCAGGGGGTGGCAGATACGCAGTATTTT. The complete variable domain, with remaining parts taken from reference TRBV5-1 and TRBJ2-3, reads KAGVTQTPRYLIKTRGQQVTLSCSPISGHRSVSWYQQTPGQGLQFLFEYFSETQRNKGNFPGRFSGRQFSNSRSEMNVSTLELGDSALYLCASSLAKRQGVADTQYFGPGTRLTVL.

The V gene is TRBV2, the J gene TRBJ2-5, with D perhaps TRBD2 (5 bases). The end of the DNA fits TRBJ2-7 better, so the J call may be wrong. Germline V gene data show CDR1 as SNHLY and CDR2 as FYNNEI. The CDR3 is 13 amino acids. In DNA form, the CDR3 reads TGTGCCAGCAACCAGCGGATATCCTACGAGCAGTACTTC. Translating it yields CASNQRISYEQYF.

This chain joins TRBV28 and TRBJ2-2; D is possibly TRBD2 (6 bases). This CDR3 comprises 15 residues. V was cut by 6 bases and J by 5 bases, with 16 bases left in between. Per germline, CDR1 MDHEN and CDR2 SYDVKM. CDR3 in amino acids: CASRSLRGGTGELFF. CDR3 DNA sequence: TGTGCCAGCAGATCCCTGCGGGGTGGTACCGGGGAGCTGTTTTTT. The entire variable domain, with the rest obtained from reference TRBV28 and TRBJ2-2, is as follows: DVKVTQSSRYLVKRTGEKVFLECVQDMDHENMFWYRQDPGLGLRLIYFSYDVKMKEKGDIPEGYSVSREKKERFSLILESASTNQTSMYLCASRSLRGGTGELFFGEGSRLTVL.

This clone was counted once. V and J are TRBV6-6 and TRBJ1-5; D may be TRBD1 (5 bases). Germline V gene sequence: CDR1 MNHNY, CDR2 SVGAGI (reference sequence). Trimming cost V 7 bases and J 4 bases, with 11 bases left between them. This CDR3 has 13 amino acids. CDR3 residues: CASTSRTNQPQHF. The CDR3 DNA sequence: TGTGCCAGCACTTCCAGGACAAATCAGCCCCAGCATTTT.

The CDR3 region is CASSLWGRGRVNEQFF. The CDR3 coding sequence is TGTGCCAGCAGCTTATGGGGCAGGGGGCGTGTGAATGAGCAGTTCTTC. This chain uses TRBV7-3 with TRBJ2-1; 8 bases fit TRBD1. The V and J ends lost 2 bases and 7 bases, in that order; junction bases with no gene match: 10. CDR1 and CDR2 (germline): SGHTA, FQGTGA. This CDR3 has 16 residues.

The chain links TRBV30 to TRBJ1-2; D is possibly TRBD1 (5 bases). This CDR3 comprises 12 residues. Germline V lookup: CDR1 GTSNPN, CDR2 SVGIG (reference sequence). V was pared by 5 bases and J by 4 bases, with 11 bases between. The CDR3 is CAWVGGGYGYTF. The CDR3 bases are TGTGCCTGGGTGGGGGGTGGCTATGGCTACACCTTC.

The chain has TRBV29-1 and TRBJ2-1; 14 bases agree with TRBD2. Germline values: CDR1 SQVTM, CDR2 ANQGSEA. V lost 6 bases and J lost 4; bases outside the gene matches: 8. The CDR3 is made up of 16 amino acids. The CDR3 DNA follows: TGCAGCGTCGGGACTAGCGGGAGTTCAGGGTACAATGAGCAGTTCTTC. Amino acid sequence: CSVGTSGSSGYNEQFF.

The chain links TRBV7-9 to TRBJ2-2, with D possibly being TRBD1 (7 bases). This CDR3 region has 16 residues. CDR1 and CDR2 (germline): SEHNR, FQNEAQ (reference sequence). V was trimmed by 1 base and J by 4 bases, leaving 13 bases between them. Here the CDR3 reads CASSLVMQGGTGELFF. CDR3 bases: TGTGCCAGCAGCTTAGTCATGCAGGGGGGCACCGGGGAGCTGTTTTTT.

The chain carries TRBV6-4 and TRBJ2-2, with TRBD2 identical over 11 bases. This CDR3 comprises 16 residues. The junction had 4 bases not matched to a gene; V was cut back by 3 bases and J by 4 bases. In germline, CDR1 is MRHNA, CDR2 SNTAGT. CDR3 amino acids: CASSEGGLAVTGELFF. The CDR3 nucleotides are TGTGCCAGCAGTGAAGGGGGACTAGCGGTCACCGGGGAGCTGTTTTTT.